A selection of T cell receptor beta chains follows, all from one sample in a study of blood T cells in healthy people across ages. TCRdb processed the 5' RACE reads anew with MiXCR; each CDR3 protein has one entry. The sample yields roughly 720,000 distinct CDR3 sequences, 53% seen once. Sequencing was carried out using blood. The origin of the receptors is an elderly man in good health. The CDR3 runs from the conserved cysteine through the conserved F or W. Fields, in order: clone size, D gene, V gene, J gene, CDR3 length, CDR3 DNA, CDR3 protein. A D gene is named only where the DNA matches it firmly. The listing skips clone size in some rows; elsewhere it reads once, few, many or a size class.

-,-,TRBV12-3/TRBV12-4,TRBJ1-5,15,TGTGCCAGCAGTTTAGCAGGGTGGCGCAATCAGCCCCAGCATTTT,CASSLAGWRNQPQHF
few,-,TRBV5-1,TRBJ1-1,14,TGCGCCAGCAGCTCCGGGATCAGGAACACTGAAGCTTTCTTT,CASSSGIRNTEAFF
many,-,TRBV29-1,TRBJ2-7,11,TGCAGCGTTGTTTCGGGCTACGAGCAGTACTTC,CSVVSGYEQYF
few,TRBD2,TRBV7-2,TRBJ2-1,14,TGTGCCAGCAGCCTAGCCGGGACTAGCAATGAGCAGTTCTTC,CASSLAGTSNEQFF
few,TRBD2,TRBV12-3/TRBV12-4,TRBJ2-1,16,TGTGCCAGCAGTCCGGCGGGACTAGCGGCCAAAAATGAGCAGTTCTTC,CASSPAGLAAKNEQFF
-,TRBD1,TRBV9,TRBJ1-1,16,TGTGCCAGCAGCGTAGGCCAGGGGGAATGGAACACTGAAGCTTTCTTT,CASSVGQGEWNTEAFF
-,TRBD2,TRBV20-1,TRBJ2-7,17,TGCAGTGCTAGAGTCCGGGTTGGCGGGAGGAAACCCTACGAGCAGTACTTC,CSARVRVGGRKPYEQYF
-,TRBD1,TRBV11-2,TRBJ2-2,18,TGTGCCAGCAGCTTACGGACAGGACTGGCCGTCAACACCGGGGAGCTGTTTTTT,CASSLRTGLAVNTGELFF
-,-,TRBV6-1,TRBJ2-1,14,TGTGCCAGCAGTGAACTAGGGTCCTACAATGAGCAGTTCTTC,CASSELGSYNEQFF
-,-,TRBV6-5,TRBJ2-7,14,TGTGCCAGCAGTTACGCGCGTCGCTCCTACGAGCAGTACTTC,CASSYARRSYEQYF
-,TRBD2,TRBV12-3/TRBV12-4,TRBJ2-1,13,TGTGCCAGCGGACTAGCCTCTTTCGGTGAGCAGTTCTTC,CASGLASFGEQFF
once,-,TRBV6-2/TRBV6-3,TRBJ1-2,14,TGTGCCAGCAGTTCCGACAGGTCGACTGGAGGCTACACCTTC,CASSSDRSTGGYTF
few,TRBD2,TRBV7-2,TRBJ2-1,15,TGTGCCAGCAGCTTAAGACGGGGGGTCTACAATGAGCAGTTCTTC,CASSLRRGVYNEQFF
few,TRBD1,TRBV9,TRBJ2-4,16,TGTGCCAGCAGCGTAGGGGATGTGGACAGGGCAAACATTCAGTACTTC,CASSVGDVDRANIQYF
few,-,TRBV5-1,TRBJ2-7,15,TGCGCCAGCAGCTTGGGTGGACTCTTAACCTACGAGCAGTACTTC,CASSLGGLLTYEQYF
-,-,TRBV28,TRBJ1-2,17,TGTGCCAGCAGTCCGTCCCGGGGCGCAAAATCCAACTATGGCTACACCTTC,CASSPSRGAKSNYGYTF
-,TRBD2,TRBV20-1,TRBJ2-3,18,TGCAGTGCTAGAGATCGATTAGCTAGCGGGAGAAGCACAGATACGCAGTATTTT,CSARDRLASGRSTDTQYF
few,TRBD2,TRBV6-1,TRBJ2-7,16,TGTGCCAGCAGGAGAGCGGGAGGGCCTTCTTCCTACGAGCAGTACTTC,CASRRAGGPSSYEQYF
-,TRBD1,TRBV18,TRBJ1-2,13,TGTGCCAGCTCACCGACAGGGGAGACCGGCTACACCTTC,CASSPTGETGYTF
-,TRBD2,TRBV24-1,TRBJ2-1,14,TGTGCCACCAGTGATAGCGGGAGTGGAAATGAGCAGTTCTTC,CATSDSGSGNEQFF
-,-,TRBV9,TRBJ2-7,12,TGTGCCAGCACCCCCTGGGGTGACGAGCAGTACTTC,CASTPWGDEQYF
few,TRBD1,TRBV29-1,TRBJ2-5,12,TGCAGCGTTGTACAGGGGGCACAGACCCAGTACTTC,CSVVQGAQTQYF
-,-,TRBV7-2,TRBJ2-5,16,TGTGCCAGCAGCTTAGGGGCCGGAATGGCGGAAGAGGCCCAGTACTTC,CASSLGAGMAEEAQYF
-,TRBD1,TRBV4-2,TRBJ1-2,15,TGTGCCAGCAGCTTAGTACAGGGGCCGACCTATGGCTACACCTTC,CASSLVQGPTYGYTF
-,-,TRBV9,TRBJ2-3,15,TGTGCCAGCAGCGAGGGACCACGGCCCACAGATACGCAGTATTTT,CASSEGPRPTDTQYF
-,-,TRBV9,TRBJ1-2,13,TGTGCCAGCAGCACCCCCGGAAACTATGGCTACACCTTC,CASSTPGNYGYTF
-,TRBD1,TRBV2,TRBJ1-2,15,TGTGCCAGCAGTGAAGGGTACAGGGGGAACTATGACTACACCTTC,CASSEGYRGNYDYTF
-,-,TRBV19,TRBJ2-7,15,TGTGCCAGTACACGGGGTCAGGGTTCCACCTACGAGCAGTACTTC,CASTRGQGSTYEQYF
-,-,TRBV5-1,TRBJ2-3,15,TGCGCCAGCAGCCCGGAGGGGGTGTGGCACAGATACGCGTATTTT,CASSPEGVWHRYAYF
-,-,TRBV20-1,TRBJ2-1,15,TGCAGTGCTAGGAAAGAGAACAGGGTATACAATGAGCAGTTCTTC,CSARKENRVYNEQFF
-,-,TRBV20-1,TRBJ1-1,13,TGCAGTGCTAGCGGCGGGCTCTCCCGGGGAGCTTTCTTT,CSASGGLSRGAFF
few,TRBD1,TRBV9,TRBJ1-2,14,TGTGCCAGCAGCTCTACCGGGACAGTCTATGGCTACACCTTC,CASSSTGTVYGYTF
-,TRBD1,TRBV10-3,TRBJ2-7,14,TGTGCCATCAGGGGGACAGGGACGGACTACGAGCAGTACTTC,CAIRGTGTDYEQYF
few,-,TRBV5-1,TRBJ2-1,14,TGCGCCAGCAGCTTAAGACAGGATAACAATGAGCAGTTCTTC,CASSLRQDNNEQFF
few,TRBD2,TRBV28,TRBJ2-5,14,TGTGCCAGCAGGGCTAGCGGGAGTTTGGAGACCCAGTACTTC,CASRASGSLETQYF
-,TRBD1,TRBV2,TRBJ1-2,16,TGTGCCAGCAGCCTAAACGGCCGACAGGAATCAGGGGGTTACACCTTC,CASSLNGRQESGGYTF
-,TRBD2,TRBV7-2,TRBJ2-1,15,TGTGCCAGCAGCACCCCGGGACTAGGTAACAATGAGCAGTTCTTC,CASSTPGLGNNEQFF
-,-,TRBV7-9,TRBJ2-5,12,TGTGCCAGCAGCTTCAGACTGGAGACCCAGTACTTC,CASSFRLETQYF
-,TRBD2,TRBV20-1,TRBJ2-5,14,TGCAGTGCTCCCCGGACTAGCGTTCGGGAGACCCAGTACTTC,CSAPRTSVRETQYF
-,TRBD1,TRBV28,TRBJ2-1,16,TGTGCCGGCAGTCTATCCCCGGGACAGCTTAACAATGAGCAGTTCTTC,CAGSLSPGQLNNEQFF
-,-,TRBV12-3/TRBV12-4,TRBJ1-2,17,TGTGCCAGCAGTTTGGTGCTGGGGGGAACCGGTAACTATGGCTACACCTTC,CASSLVLGGTGNYGYTF
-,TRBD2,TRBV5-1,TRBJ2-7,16,TGCGCCAGCAGCTCACCTAGCGGGAGGACTAACAATGAGCAGTACTTC,CASSSPSGRTNNEQYF
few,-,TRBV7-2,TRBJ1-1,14,TGTGCCAGCAGTCCTAGCCCCGGAACGACTGAAGCTTTCTTT,CASSPSPGTTEAFF
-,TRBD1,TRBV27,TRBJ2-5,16,TGTGCCAGCAGGTTGATAACAGGGATAGGGGGCAATGAGCAGTACTTC,CASRLITGIGGNEQYF
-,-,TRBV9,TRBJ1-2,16,TGTGCCAGCAGCGCCCGAGGTGGGGGCGCAGACTATGGCTACACCTTC,CASSARGGGADYGYTF
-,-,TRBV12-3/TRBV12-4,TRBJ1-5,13,TGTGCCAGCGCGGTAGGGCCCAATCAGCCCCAGCATTTT,CASAVGPNQPQHF
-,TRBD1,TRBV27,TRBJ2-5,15,TGTGCCAGCAGTTCACTTAGGACAGGTCAAGAGACCCAGTACTTC,CASSSLRTGQETQYF
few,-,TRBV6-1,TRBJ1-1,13,TGTGCCAGCAGTGAAGGCAGGCAGGCCCTAGCTTTCTTT,CASSEGRQALAFF
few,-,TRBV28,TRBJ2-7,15,TGTGCCAGCAGCCCCGGGGGAGAGGGGTCGAGTGAGCAGTACTTC,CASSPGGEGSSEQYF
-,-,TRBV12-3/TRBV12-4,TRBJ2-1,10,TGTGCCAGCGGATACGATGAGCAGTTCTTC,CASGYDEQFF
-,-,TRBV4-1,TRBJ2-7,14,TGCGCCAGCAGCCCGCGACGGGGCACGGACGAGCAGTACTTC,CASSPRRGTDEQYF
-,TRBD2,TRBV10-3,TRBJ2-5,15,TGTGCCATCAGTAATCTAGCGGGGATAACAGAGACCCAGTACTTC,CAISNLAGITETQYF
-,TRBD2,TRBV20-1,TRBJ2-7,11,TGCAGTGCGGCGGGAGACTACGAGCAGTACTTC,CSAAGDYEQYF
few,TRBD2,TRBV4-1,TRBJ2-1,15,TGCGCCAGCAGCCGGAGCGAGCGGGAGAGGGGTGAGCAGTTCTTC,CASSRSERERGEQFF
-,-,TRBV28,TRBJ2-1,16,TGTGCCAGCAGCCAGGGGGGCGGCAGCTCCTACAATGAGCAGTTCTTC,CASSQGGGSSYNEQFF
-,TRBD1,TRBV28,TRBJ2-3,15,TGTGCCAGCAGTTTCCTGGGGACAGAAAGAGGTACGCAGTATTTT,CASSFLGTERGTQYF
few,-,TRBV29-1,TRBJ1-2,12,TGCAGCGTTGGAGAAAACGACTATGGCTACACCTTC,CSVGENDYGYTF
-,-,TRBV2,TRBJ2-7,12,TGTGCCAGCAAGCAGGGAAGCTACGAGCAGTACTTC,CASKQGSYEQYF
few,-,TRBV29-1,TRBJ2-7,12,TGCAGCGTTAACTATGGCTCCTACGAGCAGTACTTC,CSVNYGSYEQYF